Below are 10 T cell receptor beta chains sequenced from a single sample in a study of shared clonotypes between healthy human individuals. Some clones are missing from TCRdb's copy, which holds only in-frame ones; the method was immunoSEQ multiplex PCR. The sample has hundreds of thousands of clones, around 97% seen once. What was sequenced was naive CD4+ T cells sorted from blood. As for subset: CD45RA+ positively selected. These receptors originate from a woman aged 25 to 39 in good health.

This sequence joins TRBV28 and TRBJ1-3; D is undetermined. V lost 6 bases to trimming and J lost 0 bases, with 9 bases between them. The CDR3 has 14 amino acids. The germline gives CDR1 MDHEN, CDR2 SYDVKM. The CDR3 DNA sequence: TGTGCCAGCAGCCCAACCGACTCTGGAAACACCATATATTTT. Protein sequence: CASSPTDSGNTIYF.

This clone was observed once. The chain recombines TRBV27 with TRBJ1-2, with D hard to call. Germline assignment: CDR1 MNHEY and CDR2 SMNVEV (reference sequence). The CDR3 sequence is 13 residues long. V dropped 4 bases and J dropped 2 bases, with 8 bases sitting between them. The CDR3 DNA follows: TGTGCCAGCAGTTCGTCCCAAAACTATGGCTACACCTTC. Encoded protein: CASSSSQNYGYTF.

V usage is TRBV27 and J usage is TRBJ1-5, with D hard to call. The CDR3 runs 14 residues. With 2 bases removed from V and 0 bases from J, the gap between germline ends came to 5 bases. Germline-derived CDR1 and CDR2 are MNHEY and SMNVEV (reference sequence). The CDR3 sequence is CASSLRYSNQPQHF. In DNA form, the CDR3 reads TGTGCCAGCAGTTTAAGGTATAGCAATCAGCCCCAGCATTTT.

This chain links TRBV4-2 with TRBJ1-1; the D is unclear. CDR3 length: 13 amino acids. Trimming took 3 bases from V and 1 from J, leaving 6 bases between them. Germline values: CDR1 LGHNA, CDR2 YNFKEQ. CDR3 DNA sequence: TGTGCCAGCAGCCAGGCAGCGAACACTGAAGCTTTCTTT. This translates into CASSQAANTEAFF.

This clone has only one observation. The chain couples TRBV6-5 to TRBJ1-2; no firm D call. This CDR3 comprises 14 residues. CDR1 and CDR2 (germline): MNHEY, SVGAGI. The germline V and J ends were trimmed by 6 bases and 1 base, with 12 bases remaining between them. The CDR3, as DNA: TGTGCCAGCAGACCCCGCGGTAATAACTATGGCTACACCTTC. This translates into CASRPRGNNYGYTF.

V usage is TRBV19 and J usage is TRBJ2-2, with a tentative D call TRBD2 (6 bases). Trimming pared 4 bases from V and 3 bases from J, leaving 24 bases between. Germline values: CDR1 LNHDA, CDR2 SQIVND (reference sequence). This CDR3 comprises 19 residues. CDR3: CASSNPPSSALTYTGELFF. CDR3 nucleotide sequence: TGTGCCAGTAGTAATCCCCCCTCTAGCGCCCTAACTTACACCGGGGAGCTGTTTTTT.

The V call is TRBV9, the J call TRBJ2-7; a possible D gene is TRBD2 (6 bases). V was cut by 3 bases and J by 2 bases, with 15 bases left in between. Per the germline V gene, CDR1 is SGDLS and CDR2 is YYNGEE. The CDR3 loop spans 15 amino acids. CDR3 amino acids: CASSGTGTGTYEQYF. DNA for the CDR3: TGTGCCAGCAGCGGGACCGGGACTGGTACCTACGAGCAGTACTTC.

CDR3 in DNA: TGTGCCAGCAGCGCTTCCTTGAGCTCCTACAATGAGCAGTTCTTC. Its translation: CASSASLSSYNEQFF. This chain links TRBV28 with TRBJ2-1, with D unresolved. There are 15 residues in the CDR3. V shed 6 bases and J shed 0 bases, with 12 bases lying between them. The germline gives CDR1 MDHEN, CDR2 SYDVKM.

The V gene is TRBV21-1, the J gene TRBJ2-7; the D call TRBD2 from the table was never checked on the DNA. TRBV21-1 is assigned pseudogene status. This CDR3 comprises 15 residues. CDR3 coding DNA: TGTGCCAGCAGCAAGTGGGTTACAAAGCGTGGCGAGCAGTACTTC. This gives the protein CASSKWVTKRGEQYF.

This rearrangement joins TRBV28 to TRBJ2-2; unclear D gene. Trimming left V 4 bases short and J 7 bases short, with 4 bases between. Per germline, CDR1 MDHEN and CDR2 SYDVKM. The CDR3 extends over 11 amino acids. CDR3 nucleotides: TGTGCCAGCAGTTACCGCGGGGAGCTGTTTTTT. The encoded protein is CASSYRGELFF.